The clone carrying this T cell receptor beta chain was recorded many times. Its target is not known. This sample was included in a study of T-cell reconstitution after alpha-beta-depleted transplantation in children. Whole-study findings and limits: Expanded graft clones, several hundred of them, were reportedly the source of alpha-beta T cells about two months after transplant. Surviving recipient T cells and thymic progenitors accounted for the high day-60 TCRbeta diversity observed in some patients. By one year post-transplant, T-cell counts and diversity largely arose from T cells that were newly produced.

The V end was cut by 5 bases, the J end by 1 base, with 16 bases between. The CDR3 runs to 15 residues. Germline V gene lookup returns CDR1 SGHRS and CDR2 YFSETQ. TCRbeta library preparation incorporated unique molecular identifiers. TCRdb re-analysed the PCR reads in MiXCR, keeping a single row per CDR3 protein. The sample lists some 600,000 distinct CDR3 sequences; roughly 13% were seen once. This clonotype was sampled from a male patient aged 10 to 17 who had a stem cell transplant for acute myeloid leukemia, so the T cells may come from the graft donor. The source material was PBMCs, mostly from graft donor cells, sampled 360 days after TCRalphabeta/CD19-depleted stem cell transplant. The V gene is TRBV5-1, the J gene TRBJ2-7, with a tentative D call TRBD1 (7 bases). The CDR3 region has the DNA TGCGCCAGCAGGGCGGGGACAGCTCTTTCCTACGAGCAGTACTTC. Translation gives CASRAGTALSYEQYF.